This TCR beta chain came from a study of blood T cell repertoires in COVID-19 (TCRdb year 2020). Looking at the study overall: Samples covering the acute and convalescent phases of COVID-19 were provided by collaborators in the United States, Italy and Spain. A de-identified subject ID, COVID-19 status, age in years and sex were almost always included in the sample metadata. Subjects who had been exposed to COVID-19, were actively infected with it, or had recovered from it provided the deeply sampled blood TCRbeta repertoires that made up the dataset. Where HLA class I and class II types were available, the types were taken from metadata supplied by the sample provider, not from assay-based typing. Samples came from the ongoing ImmuneRACE study (first 160 participants) plus 1,254 subjects from 6 global collaborators. A freely available public database, intended as a resource for researchers studying the immune response to SARS-CoV-2, is where the repertoires were released. The material from the prospective study consisted of cDNA or gDNA derived from T cells, B-cell-depleted T cells, or PBMCs. What the authors observed across the whole study: The amount of clinical and demographic metadata varied by source and participant and was provided uncurated.

Turning to this clone: This clone's antigen is unknown. Nothing much larger sits one base from this clone, and base qualities are not available.

TCRbeta CDR3 regions were amplified from genomic DNA using the immunoSEQ Assay, a bias-controlled multiplex PCR. In the source study's methods: The number of nucleated cells in each sample was estimated from the amplification of reference gene primers within the assay. Sequence reads were collapsed and filtered to measure the absolute abundance of every unique TCRbeta CDR3 rearrangement. For each sample, productive Simpson clonality was calculated as the square root of Simpson's diversity index across productive rearrangements. TCRdb provides this immuneACCESS table in a form limited to in-frame rearrangements. Some clones are lacking; in checked studies, under half of them reflect an unresolved V gene, and why the rest are absent is not known. The V and J calls and clone size come from that table; D and trimming were worked out from the DNA. The table for this sample lists roughly 230,000 clones; about 80% of them were counted only once. The ten largest clones capture less than 7.5% of the sample.

The germline V gene sets CDR1 to MDHEN and CDR2 to SYDVKM. The CDR3 covers 11 residues, taking in both the cysteine and the phenylalanine. The CDR3 DNA has 33 bases and is translated from base 1. Collaborating institutions collected whole blood in K2EDTA tubes following their own protocols. For TCRbeta analysis, collaborators shipped samples as frozen whole blood, isolated PBMCs, or DNA extracted from either of those sample types. In this chain, TRBV28 is recombined with TRBJ1-5; matching of 5 bases hints at TRBD1 as the D gene. The clonotype originates from a woman aged 45 to 65 with acute or convalescent COVID-19. Sequenced input: peripheral blood. The CDR3 protein is CASGGDQPQHF. The DNA sequence follows: TGTGCAAGCGGGGGGGATCAGCCCCAGCATTTT.